This TCR beta chain was retrieved from a study of cytotoxic CD8 clonotypes in ibrutinib-treated CLL. The wider study: Within the patient group, roughly 12 were relapsed/refractory and approximately 15 treatment-naive, and 17 were IGHV unmutated. The response samples were taken once patients had been treated for a median of around twelve months, range 6 to 36.

Using immunoSEQ multiplex PCR, the repertoire was profiled, and TCRdb retains in-frame clones only, with some absent. The sample consists of more than 200,000 clones, 60% to 75% of them appearing once. Comments on this clone: What it binds is not known.

The CDR3 loop spans 11 amino acids. Germline CDR1 is SEHNR and CDR2 is FQNEAQ (reference sequence). Deletions cut 5 bases from V and 5 bases from J, with 5 bases between. Study findings and constraints: On treatment, the uncommon public clonotypes contracted or remained stable. Increased clonality at ibrutinib response gave way to a return toward baseline at progression.

The sample consisted of PBMCs, taken after 24 months of ibrutinib treatment. V is TRBV7-9 and J is TRBJ2-3; D remains ambiguous. This receptor was obtained from a human donor with chronic lymphocytic leukemia. The CDR3 nucleotides read TGTGCCAGCAGCCGTGTAGATACGCAGTATTTT. Its translation: CASSRVDTQYF.